Following are 20 T cell receptor beta chains from one sample sequenced in a study of blood T cells in healthy people across ages. The use of a sample-barcoded 5' primer and a J-beta primer mix characterized a second PCR of roughly 6 to 11 cycles. TCRdb fed the 5' RACE reads into MiXCR, producing one record per CDR3 protein. There are about 320,000 distinct CDR3 sequences in the sample; less than 30% occur only once, and 29% lies in the top ten. The sequenced sample consisted of blood. The receptor set was obtained from a woman aged 70 to 79 in good health.

This clonotype was seen only a few times. V and J are TRBV20-1 and TRBJ2-3, with D tentatively TRBD2 (6 bases). V was trimmed by 3 bases and J by 4 bases, leaving 11 bases between them. Germline V gene sequence: CDR1 DFQATT, CDR2 SNEGSKA (reference sequence). The CDR3 contains 13 residues. The CDR3 protein is CSASLLASDTQYF. The CDR3 DNA reads TGCAGTGCTAGTTTGCTAGCGTCAGATACGCAGTATTTT.

J is TRBJ1-1 and V is TRBV3-1; 7 bases match TRBD1. V shed 1 base, J shed 4 bases, and the junction held 6 bases outside the gene matches. Germline assignment: CDR1 LGHDT and CDR2 YNNKEL (reference sequence). The CDR3 length is 15 residues. As DNA, the CDR3 is TGTGCCAGCAGCCAAGGTGTAGGGGGCGGCACTGAAGCTTTCTTT. Amino acids: CASSQGVGGGTEAFF.

The chain uses TRBV29-1 and TRBJ2-2, with D unclear. Germline assignment: CDR1 SQVTM and CDR2 ANQGSEA. The CDR3 is made up of 13 amino acids. V lost 3 bases and J 6 bases, leaving 11 bases between the germline ends. The CDR3 loop is CSVDGQRPGELFF. The CDR3 nucleotides are TGCAGCGTTGACGGCCAGCGCCCCGGGGAGCTGTTTTTT.

This chain links TRBV4-1 with TRBJ1-1; TRBD1 might be the D (6 bases). Trimming took off 1 base at V and 1 base at J, with 16 bases between the two ends. Per the germline V gene, CDR1 is MGHRA and CDR2 is YSYEKL. There are 17 residues in the CDR3. The chain's CDR3 is CASSQGTGGAGNTEAFF. The CDR3 DNA is TGCGCCAGCAGCCAAGGAACCGGGGGGGCAGGGAACACTGAAGCTTTCTTT.

This clonotype was detected only a few times. The V call is TRBV9, the J call TRBJ2-7, with D perhaps TRBD2 (6 bases). Germline lookup yields CDR1 SGDLS and CDR2 YYNGEE. With 0 bases removed from V and 5 bases from J, the gap between germline ends came to 9 bases. The CDR3 is 13 amino acids. CDR3 DNA sequence: TGTGCCAGCAGCGTAGAATCGGGAGACGAGCAGTACTTC. Translation: CASSVESGDEQYF.

V gene TRBV29-1 combines with J gene TRBJ2-6, with D hard to call. Germline CDR1 SQVTM, CDR2 ANQGSEA. V lost 5 bases and J 0 bases, leaving 8 bases between the germline ends. The CDR3 extends over 14 amino acids. CDR3 region: CSVTEHSGANVLTF. CDR3 nucleotides: TGCAGCGTTACCGAACACTCTGGGGCCAACGTCCTGACTTTC. Using reference TRBV29-1 and TRBJ2-6 for the parts outside the CDR3, the full variable domain is SAVISQKPSRDICQRGTSLTIQCQVDSQVTMMFWYRQQPGQSLTLIATANQGSEATYESGFVIDKFPISRPNLTFSTLTVSNMSPEDSSIYLCSVTEHSGANVLTFGAGSRLTVL.

The CDR3 sequence is CASSLIFSGTGSSYNEQFF. The DNA for the CDR3 is TGTGCCAGCAGTTTAATCTTTTCAGGGACAGGCAGCTCCTACAATGAGCAGTTCTTC. V gene TRBV28 combines with J gene TRBJ2-1, with 8 positions matching TRBD1. This CDR3 spans 19 amino acids. Germline lookup yields CDR1 MDHEN and CDR2 SYDVKM. Trimming removed 2 bases from V and 0 bases from J; junction bases left unmatched: 12.

This clonotype was seen only a few times. In nucleotides, the CDR3 is TGTGCCAGCAGCTTAGGGGGGGCCGGGGGAAACACCATATATTTT. This gives the protein CASSLGGAGGNTIYF. The chain carries TRBV7-2 and TRBJ1-3; TRBD1 might be the D (6 bases). Between the trimmed V and J ends, which lost 1 base and 4 bases, there was a span of 11 bases. Germline V CDR1 and CDR2: SGHTA, FQGNSA. The CDR3 is made up of 15 amino acids.

This clonotype was seen only a few times. The chain is built from TRBV7-9 and TRBJ2-5, with D perhaps assigned TRBD1 or TRBD2 (6 bases each). TRBJ2-1 explains the end of the DNA better; the J call may be wrong. Germline CDR1 reads SEHNR; CDR2 reads FQNEAQ (reference sequence). There are 19 residues in the CDR3. The CDR3 region is CASSLIGTKSRGVRNEQFF. The CDR3 coding sequence is TGTGCCAGCAGCTTAATAGGGACAAAATCAAGGGGGGTTAGAAATGAGCAGTTCTTC.

This clonotype was recorded a few times. CDR3 region: CASSQDFDQPQHF. The CDR3 DNA reads as TGCGCCAGCAGCCAAGATTTCGATCAGCCCCAGCATTTT. The rearrangement joins TRBV4-3 to TRBJ1-5, with no clear D. Trimming pared 0 bases from V and 5 bases from J, leaving 5 bases between. This CDR3 comprises 13 residues. Germline values: CDR1 LGHNA, CDR2 YSLEER.

There are many counts of this clonotype. The rearrangement joins TRBV5-6 to TRBJ2-1, with 10 bases that match TRBD2. J was trimmed by 6 bases and V by 1 base; bases with no gene match: 4. Germline V gives CDR1 SGHDT, CDR2 YYEEEE. There are 15 residues in the CDR3. CDR3 region: CASSLRTSGFNEQFF. The CDR3 DNA reads TGTGCCAGCAGCTTGAGGACTAGCGGTTTCAATGAGCAGTTCTTC.

The rearrangement joins TRBV5-1 to TRBJ2-3; 8 bases map to TRBD2. Germline V lookup: CDR1 SGHRS, CDR2 YFSETQ. J was trimmed by 2 bases and V by 0 bases; bases with no gene match: 2. The CDR3 is 15 amino acids. This CDR3 reads CASSLVAGITDTQYF. CDR3 nucleotide sequence: TGCGCCAGCAGCTTGGTAGCGGGGATCACAGATACGCAGTATTTT.

The table lists this clonotype with a few counts. V and J are TRBV7-2 and TRBJ2-2; TRBD2 is a possible D gene (6 bases). The V gene lost 5 bases and the J gene lost 2 bases, with 15 bases spanning the gap. The CDR3 covers 16 residues. From germline, CDR1 is SGHTA and CDR2 FQGNSA. The CDR3 DNA is TGTGCCAGCAGCGTTACCGGGACTGTCAACACCGGGGAGCTGTTTTTT. This encodes CASSVTGTVNTGELFF.

This clonotype was counted only a few times. V and J are TRBV20-1 and TRBJ1-4; D is unclear. V lost 3 bases, J lost 7 bases, and 15 bases lay in between. The CDR3 extends over 14 amino acids. Germline V CDR1 and CDR2: DFQATT, SNEGSKA (reference sequence). The CDR3 DNA sequence: TGCAGTGCTAGGAGGAGACCGGGTGGTGAAAAACTGTTTTTT. Residues: CSARRRPGGEKLFF.

This clonotype turned up a few times. This sequence joins TRBV20-1 and TRBJ1-5, with a possible D match to TRBD1 (6 bases). Trimming took 5 bases from V and 0 from J, leaving 17 bases between them. Germline values: CDR1 DFQATT, CDR2 SNEGSKA (reference sequence). This CDR3 has 16 amino acids. CDR3 sequence reads: CSARGHRAVSNQPQHF. The CDR3, as DNA: TGCAGTGCTCGAGGTCACAGGGCCGTTAGCAATCAGCCCCAGCATTTT.

This clonotype has more than one count but fewer than ten. V and J are TRBV5-1 and TRBJ2-1; the match to TRBD2 covers 8 bases. CDR1 is SGHRS, CDR2 YFSETQ, per germline. Unmatched junction bases numbered 7, after V lost 1 base and J lost 7 bases. The CDR3 loop spans 15 amino acids. CDR3 loop: CASSLPSGSGNEQFF. The CDR3 bases are TGCGCCAGCAGCTTGCCGAGCGGGAGTGGTAATGAGCAGTTCTTC.

This clonotype was counted only a few times. The chain is built from TRBV28 and TRBJ2-3; no definite D call. Germline values: CDR1 MDHEN, CDR2 SYDVKM. V was shortened by 2 bases and J by 5 bases, with 17 bases between the two germline ends. This CDR3 has 16 amino acids. The CDR3 coding sequence is TGTGCCAGCAGTTTAATCCCGGGTGGCCCGGGAGATACGCAGTATTTT. It specifies CASSLIPGGPGDTQYF.

A few counts support this clonotype. The chain joins TRBV5-1 to TRBJ2-6; perhaps TRBD2 as D (6 bases). The CDR3 contains 18 residues. Looked up from germline, CDR1 is SGHRS and CDR2 is YFSETQ. V was shortened by 0 bases and J by 0 bases, with 13 bases between the two germline ends. In DNA, the CDR3 is TGCGCCAGCAGCTTGGCCGAGCGGGCCTCCTCTGGGGCCAACGTCCTGACTTTC. Its translation: CASSLAERASSGANVLTF.

The chain couples TRBV16 to TRBJ2-1; either TRBD1 or TRBD2 may supply D (5 bases each). This CDR3 comprises 14 residues. The V gene's germline CDR1 is KGHSY and CDR2 FQNENV. V lost 1 base and J 7 bases, leaving 11 bases between the germline ends. The CDR3 nucleotides are TGTGCCAGCAGCCAATATCGGGGCCTGAATGAGCAGTTCTTC. Protein sequence: CASSQYRGLNEQFF. The whole variable domain, remainder taken from reference TRBV16 and TRBJ2-1, is GEEVAQTPKHLVRGEGQKAKLYCAPIKGHSYVFWYQQVLKNEFKFLISFQNENVFDETGMPKERFSAKCLPNSPCSLEIQATKLEDSAVYFCASSQYRGLNEQFFGPGTRLTVL.

This clonotype appeared a few times. The V call is TRBV29-1, the J call TRBJ2-7; TRBD1 or TRBD2 may be the D gene (5 bases each). The CDR3 has 14 residues. Trimming left V 6 bases short and J 2 bases short, with 17 bases between. The germline V gene has CDR1 SQVTM and CDR2 ANQGSEA. The CDR3 spells CSVSGWDPTYEQYF. The CDR3, as DNA: TGCAGCGTATCTGGTTGGGACCCGACCTACGAGCAGTACTTC.